A selection of T cell receptor beta chains follows, all from one sample in a study of OX40 agonist ivuxolimab in advanced cancers. Produced via immunoSEQ multiplex PCR; TCRdb's table is partial and in-frame only. Of approximately 72,000 clones in the sample, roughly 89% were seen once. Sample: CD4+ or CD8+ T cells sorted from blood, taken in a trial of the OX40 agonist ivuxolimab. Receptors were obtained from an adult with an advanced solid tumor such as melanoma, head and neck, liver or kidney cancer. The CDR3 runs from the conserved cysteine through the conserved F or W. The order of the fields is clone size, V gene, D gene, J gene, CDR3 DNA, CDR3 protein. The D gene is left open where the match is weak. Clone size appears in some rows only: once, few, many, or a class for an expanded clone.

clone size: NA; V gene: TRBV29-1; D gene: NA; J gene: TRBJ1-1; CDR3 DNA: TGCAGTTCTCCCGGGGGAATCGGAAGCTCTGAAGCTTTCTTT; CDR3 protein: CSSPGGIGSSEAFF
clone size: few; V gene: TRBV9; D gene: TRBD1; J gene: TRBJ1-2; CDR3 DNA: TGTGCCAGCAGCCCTACAGGGGGCTCTGGCTACACCTTC; CDR3 protein: CASSPTGGSGYTF
clone size: few; V gene: TRBV7-3; D gene: NA; J gene: TRBJ1-1; CDR3 DNA: TGTGCCAGCAGCCCACAGGGACTGAACACTGAAGCTTTCTTT; CDR3 protein: CASSPQGLNTEAFF
clone size: NA; V gene: TRBV28; D gene: NA; J gene: TRBJ2-7; CDR3 DNA: TGTGCCAGCTATTCAGCCGGGGGAGAGCAGTACTTC; CDR3 protein: CASYSAGGEQYF
clone size: NA; V gene: TRBV21-1; D gene: NA; J gene: TRBJ2-7; CDR3 DNA: TGTGCCAGCAGCATTAAGTTACAGGGAAAGGGCAGCTCCTACGAGCAGTACTTC; CDR3 protein: CASSIKLQGKGSSYEQYF
clone size: NA; V gene: TRBV30; D gene: NA; J gene: TRBJ2-7; CDR3 DNA: TGTGCCTGGAGTGAAGGGGGGGGCTACGAGCAGTACTTC; CDR3 protein: CAWSEGGGYEQYF
clone size: NA; V gene: TRBV5-1; D gene: NA; J gene: TRBJ1-1; CDR3 DNA: TGCGCCAGCAGCTTTAAGGAAGAAGCTTTCTTT; CDR3 protein: CASSFKEEAFF
clone size: NA; V gene: TRBV5-1; D gene: NA; J gene: TRBJ2-1; CDR3 DNA: TGCGCCAGCAGCTTGGAAGGCGTCTCGGGGCGCCACTTGGTCTTC; CDR3 protein: CASSLEGVSGRHLVF
clone size: NA; V gene: TRBV30; D gene: TRBD2; J gene: TRBJ2-7; CDR3 DNA: TGTGCCTGGAGTTCGCTAGCGGGAGGGACCTACGAGCAGTACTTC; CDR3 protein: CAWSSLAGGTYEQYF
clone size: NA; V gene: TRBV6-5; D gene: NA; J gene: TRBJ1-1; CDR3 DNA: TGTGCCAGCAGTCGCCCGGGGGAGGGGGGCACTGAAGCTTTCTTT; CDR3 protein: CASSRPGEGGTEAFF
clone size: NA; V gene: TRBV29-1; D gene: NA; J gene: TRBJ1-2; CDR3 DNA: TGCAGCGTTGAAGCTTCGGGGACAACGAATGGCTACACCTTC; CDR3 protein: CSVEASGTTNGYTF
clone size: NA; V gene: TRBV19; D gene: NA; J gene: TRBJ2-3; CDR3 DNA: TGTGCCAGTAGTCCAATTTCAGCGGATAAAGGCCCAGATACGCAGTATTTT; CDR3 protein: CASSPISADKGPDTQYF
clone size: NA; V gene: TRBV6-5; D gene: TRBD1; J gene: TRBJ2-7; CDR3 DNA: TGTGCCAGCAGTTCCGGACAGGGCACCTACGAGCAGTACTTC; CDR3 protein: CASSSGQGTYEQYF
clone size: NA; V gene: TRBV11-2; D gene: TRBD1; J gene: TRBJ1-1; CDR3 DNA: TGTGCCAGCATTAACACAGGGGGGGGAACTGAAGCTTTCTTT; CDR3 protein: CASINTGGGTEAFF
clone size: few; V gene: TRBV7-9; D gene: TRBD2; J gene: TRBJ2-2; CDR3 DNA: TGTGCCAGCAGCTTCCAGCGGGGGGGCCCCGGGGAGCTGTTTTTT; CDR3 protein: CASSFQRGGPGELFF
clone size: many; V gene: TRBV7-3; D gene: NA; J gene: TRBJ1-6; CDR3 DNA: TGTGCCAGCAGCTTCTATCCGGGGTTGAATTCACCCCTCCACTTT; CDR3 protein: CASSFYPGLNSPLHF
clone size: NA; V gene: TRBV7-2; D gene: TRBD2; J gene: TRBJ2-7; CDR3 DNA: TGTGCCAGCAGCCCCCGGACTAGGTCTTCCTACGAGCAGTACTTC; CDR3 protein: CASSPRTRSSYEQYF
clone size: NA; V gene: TRBV19; D gene: NA; J gene: TRBJ2-7; CDR3 DNA: TGTGCCAGTAGTATAGAAGGCTTCCGCAGTTCAGGAGAGCAGTACTTC; CDR3 protein: CASSIEGFRSSGEQYF
clone size: NA; V gene: TRBV7-3; D gene: TRBD2; J gene: TRBJ2-3; CDR3 DNA: TGTGCCAGCAGTTTATTAGCGGGAGTGGGCACAGATACGCAGTATTTT; CDR3 protein: CASSLLAGVGTDTQYF
clone size: NA; V gene: TRBV20-1; D gene: NA; J gene: TRBJ1-1; CDR3 DNA: TGCAGTGCTAGGAAGAAGGAAGCTTTCTTT; CDR3 protein: CSARKKEAFF
clone size: NA; V gene: TRBV10-3; D gene: NA; J gene: TRBJ2-5; CDR3 DNA: TGTGCCATCAGTGAGACACAGGGTGGCGAGACCCAGTACTTC; CDR3 protein: CAISETQGGETQYF
clone size: NA; V gene: TRBV4-1; D gene: NA; J gene: TRBJ1-3; CDR3 DNA: TGCGCCAGCAGCCCTGAGGGTCGCACTGGAAACACCATATATTTT; CDR3 protein: CASSPEGRTGNTIYF
clone size: few; V gene: TRBV2; D gene: TRBD1; J gene: TRBJ2-5; CDR3 DNA: TGTGCCAGCAGCTCCGGGACAGGGGTGCTGGGGACCCAGTACTTC; CDR3 protein: CASSSGTGVLGTQYF
clone size: NA; V gene: TRBV2; D gene: NA; J gene: TRBJ2-1; CDR3 DNA: TGTGCCAGCAGTGGGTCGCAGGAGATGGGAGGTGAGCAGTTCTTC; CDR3 protein: CASSGSQEMGGEQFF
clone size: NA; V gene: TRBV11-2; D gene: TRBD2; J gene: TRBJ2-5; CDR3 DNA: TGTGCCAGCAGCCTAGAGGGACTAGCGGGAGAAGAGACCCAGTACTTC; CDR3 protein: CASSLEGLAGEETQYF
clone size: once; V gene: TRBV7-2; D gene: NA; J gene: TRBJ1-5; CDR3 DNA: TGTGCCAGCAGTTTAAATTGGGGGCCAGGGCAGCCCCAGCATTTT; CDR3 protein: CASSLNWGPGQPQHF
clone size: NA; V gene: TRBV19; D gene: NA; J gene: TRBJ2-3; CDR3 DNA: TGTGCCAGTAGTATCCCGGCACGACAGACAGATACGCAGTATTTT; CDR3 protein: CASSIPARQTDTQYF
clone size: NA; V gene: TRBV10-3; D gene: TRBD2; J gene: TRBJ2-3; CDR3 DNA: TGTGCCATCAGTTCAAACCCCGGGACTAGCGGGAGCACAGATACGCAGTATTTT; CDR3 protein: CAISSNPGTSGSTDTQYF
clone size: once; V gene: TRBV5-1; D gene: TRBD1; J gene: TRBJ1-6; CDR3 DNA: TGCGCCAGCAGCTCCGGACAGGGTAACACCTATAATTCACCCCTCCACTTT; CDR3 protein: CASSSGQGNTYNSPLHF
clone size: NA; V gene: TRBV5-1; D gene: TRBD1; J gene: TRBJ2-7; CDR3 DNA: TGCGCCAGCAGCTTGACCGGGACAGGGTTCTACGAGCAGTACTTC; CDR3 protein: CASSLTGTGFYEQYF
clone size: NA; V gene: TRBV7-2; D gene: NA; J gene: TRBJ2-5; CDR3 DNA: TGTGCCAGCAGCATCCTCAGGGGGGAAGAGACCCAGTACTTC; CDR3 protein: CASSILRGEETQYF
clone size: NA; V gene: TRBV11-2; D gene: TRBD2; J gene: TRBJ2-1; CDR3 DNA: TGTGCCAGCAGCTTTAGCGGGAGGGAAGGCAATGAGCAGTTCTTC; CDR3 protein: CASSFSGREGNEQFF
clone size: once; V gene: TRBV28; D gene: TRBD1; J gene: TRBJ1-5; CDR3 DNA: TGTGCCAGCTTACGCGAAAGGGGGCTGAGCAATCAGCCCCAGCATTTT; CDR3 protein: CASLRERGLSNQPQHF
clone size: NA; V gene: TRBV5-4; D gene: NA; J gene: TRBJ2-7; CDR3 DNA: TGTGCCAGCAGCTTGTGGGGCCGGACTTACGAGCAGTACTTC; CDR3 protein: CASSLWGRTYEQYF
clone size: NA; V gene: TRBV9; D gene: TRBD1; J gene: TRBJ2-5; CDR3 DNA: TGTGCCAGCAGCCCGAGGATAACAGGGGGCGTGGAGACCCAGTACTTC; CDR3 protein: CASSPRITGGVETQYF
clone size: NA; V gene: TRBV11-2; D gene: TRBD2; J gene: TRBJ2-7; CDR3 DNA: TGTGCCAGCAGCTTTAGCGGGGGGACTACCTACGAGCAGTACTTC; CDR3 protein: CASSFSGGTTYEQYF
clone size: NA; V gene: TRBV10-3; D gene: NA; J gene: TRBJ1-4; CDR3 DNA: TGTGCCATCGGTGGAGGGCGGAATGAAAAACTGTTTTTT; CDR3 protein: CAIGGGRNEKLFF
clone size: NA; V gene: TRBV7-8; D gene: NA; J gene: TRBJ2-7; CDR3 DNA: TGTGCCAGCAGCAAGGTAGTTGGCGAGCAGTACTTC; CDR3 protein: CASSKVVGEQYF
clone size: NA; V gene: TRBV6-1; D gene: TRBD1; J gene: TRBJ1-4; CDR3 DNA: TGTGCCAGCAGTGAGCCAGGGGGTGAAAAACTGTTTTTT; CDR3 protein: CASSEPGGEKLFF
clone size: once; V gene: TRBV5-4; D gene: TRBD2; J gene: TRBJ2-1; CDR3 DNA: TGTGCCAGCAAGTCTAGCGGGAGGGCCGGTGGCAATGAGCAGTTCTTC; CDR3 protein: CASKSSGRAGGNEQFF
clone size: NA; V gene: TRBV19; D gene: TRBD1; J gene: TRBJ1-1; CDR3 DNA: TGTGCCAGTAGCTATGGGACAGGGAACACTGAAGCTTTCTTT; CDR3 protein: CASSYGTGNTEAFF
clone size: NA; V gene: TRBV28; D gene: NA; J gene: TRBJ1-6; CDR3 DNA: TGTGCCAGCAGTGCTTCCGTAATCCGGGCGAGTTCACCCCTCCACTTT; CDR3 protein: CASSASVIRASSPLHF
clone size: NA; V gene: TRBV6-1; D gene: NA; J gene: TRBJ2-7; CDR3 DNA: TGTGCCAGCGATTCGACAGTTACCTACGAGCAGTACTTC; CDR3 protein: CASDSTVTYEQYF
clone size: few; V gene: TRBV7-2; D gene: TRBD1; J gene: TRBJ2-7; CDR3 DNA: TGTGCCAGCAGTTCACAGGGGTACGAGCAGTACTTC; CDR3 protein: CASSSQGYEQYF
clone size: few; V gene: TRBV6-6; D gene: NA; J gene: TRBJ1-3; CDR3 DNA: TGTGCCACCGGGGGGGGCACCCTGGGAAACACCATATATTTT; CDR3 protein: CATGGGTLGNTIYF
clone size: NA; V gene: TRBV7-2; D gene: TRBD1; J gene: TRBJ1-5; CDR3 DNA: TGTGCCAGCAGCGTTCCGGGACAGGGAGGGTTGGGCAATCAGCCCCAGCATTTT; CDR3 protein: CASSVPGQGGLGNQPQHF
clone size: NA; V gene: TRBV11-1; D gene: NA; J gene: TRBJ2-3; CDR3 DNA: TGTGCCAGCAGCCGAATGGGACGGATCACAGATACGCAGTATTTT; CDR3 protein: CASSRMGRITDTQYF
clone size: NA; V gene: TRBV11-2; D gene: TRBD2; J gene: TRBJ2-2; CDR3 DNA: TGTGCCAGCAGCCGGCGGGGGGATCCCGGGGAGCTGTTTTTT; CDR3 protein: CASSRRGDPGELFF
clone size: NA; V gene: TRBV27; D gene: TRBD1; J gene: TRBJ1-2; CDR3 DNA: TGTGCCAGCAGTTGGGGACAGGGTACATATGGCTACACCTTC; CDR3 protein: CASSWGQGTYGYTF